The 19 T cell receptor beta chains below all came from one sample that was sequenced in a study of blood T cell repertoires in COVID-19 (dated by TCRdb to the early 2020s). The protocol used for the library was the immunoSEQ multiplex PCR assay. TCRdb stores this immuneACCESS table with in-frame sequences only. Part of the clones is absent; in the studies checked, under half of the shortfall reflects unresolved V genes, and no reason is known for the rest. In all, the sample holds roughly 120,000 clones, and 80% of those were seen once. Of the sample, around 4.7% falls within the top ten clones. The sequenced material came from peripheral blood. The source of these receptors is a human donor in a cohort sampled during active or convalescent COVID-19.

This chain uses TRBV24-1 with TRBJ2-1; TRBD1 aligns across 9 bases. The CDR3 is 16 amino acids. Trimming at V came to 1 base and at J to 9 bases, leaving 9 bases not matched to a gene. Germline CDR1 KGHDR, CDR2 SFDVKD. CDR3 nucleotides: TGTGCCACCAGTGATTTTTCAGGGACAGGGTTACGTGAGCAGTTCTTC. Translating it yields CATSDFSGTGLREQFF.

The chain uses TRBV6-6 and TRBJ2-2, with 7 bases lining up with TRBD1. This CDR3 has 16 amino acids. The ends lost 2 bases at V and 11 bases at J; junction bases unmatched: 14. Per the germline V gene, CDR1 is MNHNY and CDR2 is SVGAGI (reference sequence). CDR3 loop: CASSYPPPGQTVELFF. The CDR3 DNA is TGTGCCAGCAGTTACCCGCCTCCGGGACAGACAGTCGAGCTGTTTTTT.

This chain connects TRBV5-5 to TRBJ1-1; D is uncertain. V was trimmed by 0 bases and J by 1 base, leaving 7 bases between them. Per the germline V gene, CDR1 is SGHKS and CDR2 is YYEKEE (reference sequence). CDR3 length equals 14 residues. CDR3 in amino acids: CASSLARRNTEAFF. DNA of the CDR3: TGTGCCAGCAGCTTGGCTAGGAGGAACACTGAAGCTTTCTTT.

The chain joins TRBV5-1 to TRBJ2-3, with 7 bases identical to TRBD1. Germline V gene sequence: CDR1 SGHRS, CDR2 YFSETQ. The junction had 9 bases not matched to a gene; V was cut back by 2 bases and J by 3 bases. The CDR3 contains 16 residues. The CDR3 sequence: CASSFVQGSRTDTQYF. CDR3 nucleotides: TGCGCCAGCAGCTTTGTACAGGGGAGTAGAACAGATACGCAGTATTTT.

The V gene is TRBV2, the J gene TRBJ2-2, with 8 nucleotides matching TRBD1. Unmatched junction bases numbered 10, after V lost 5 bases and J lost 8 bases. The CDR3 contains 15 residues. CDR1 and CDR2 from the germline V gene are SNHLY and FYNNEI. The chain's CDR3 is CASSTQGQGGGELFF. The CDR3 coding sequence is TGTGCCAGCAGTACGCAAGGACAGGGCGGTGGGGAGCTGTTTTTT.

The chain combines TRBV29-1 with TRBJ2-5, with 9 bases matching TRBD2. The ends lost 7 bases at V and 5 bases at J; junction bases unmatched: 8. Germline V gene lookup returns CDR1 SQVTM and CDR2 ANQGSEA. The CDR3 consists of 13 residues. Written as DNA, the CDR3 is TGCAGCGGTAGCGGGAGCCGACGGGAGACCCAGTACTTC. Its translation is CSGSGSRRETQYF.

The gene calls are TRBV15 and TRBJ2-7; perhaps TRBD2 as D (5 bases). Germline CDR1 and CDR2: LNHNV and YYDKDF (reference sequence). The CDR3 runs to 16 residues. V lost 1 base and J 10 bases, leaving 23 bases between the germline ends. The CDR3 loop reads CATSRAGSRSASTQYF. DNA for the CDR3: TGTGCCACCAGCAGAGCGGGGTCGAGGAGCGCGTCAACACAGTACTTC.

The CDR3 DNA sequence: TGTGCCAGCAGCCCGGGACTAGCGGGAGCGAGAGAGCAGTACTTC. It translates to CASSPGLAGAREQYF. The V call is TRBV28, the J call TRBJ2-7; TRBD2 matches at 14 bases. Looked up from germline, CDR1 is MDHEN and CDR2 is SYDVKM. The ends lost 6 bases at V and 7 bases at J; junction bases unmatched: 8. This CDR3 comprises 15 residues.

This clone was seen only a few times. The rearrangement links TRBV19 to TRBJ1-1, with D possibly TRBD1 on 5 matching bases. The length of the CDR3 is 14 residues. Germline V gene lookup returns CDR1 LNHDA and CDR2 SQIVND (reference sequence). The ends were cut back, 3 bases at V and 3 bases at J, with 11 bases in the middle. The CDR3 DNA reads TGTGCCAGTAGTATTTCCAGGGCCCACACTGAAGCTTTCTTT. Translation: CASSISRAHTEAFF.

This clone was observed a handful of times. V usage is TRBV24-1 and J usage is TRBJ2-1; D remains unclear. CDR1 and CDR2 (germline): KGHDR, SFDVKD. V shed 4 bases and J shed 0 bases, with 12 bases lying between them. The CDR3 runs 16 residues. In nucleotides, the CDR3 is TGTGCCACCAGTGACGCCCAGGCTCACTCCTACAATGAGCAGTTCTTC. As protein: CATSDAQAHSYNEQFF.

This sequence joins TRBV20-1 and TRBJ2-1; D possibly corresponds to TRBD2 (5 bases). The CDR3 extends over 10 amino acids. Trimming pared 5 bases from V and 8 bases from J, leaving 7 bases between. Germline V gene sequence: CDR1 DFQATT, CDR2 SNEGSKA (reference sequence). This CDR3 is CSASDYEQFF. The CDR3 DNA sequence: TGCAGTGCTTCGGACTATGAGCAGTTCTTC.

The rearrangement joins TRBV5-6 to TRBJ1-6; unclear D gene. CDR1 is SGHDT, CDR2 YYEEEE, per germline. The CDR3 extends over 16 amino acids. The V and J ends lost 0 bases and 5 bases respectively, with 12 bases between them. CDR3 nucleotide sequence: TGTGCCAGCAGCTTGGACGGGGAAGGCGATAATTCACCCCTCCACTTT. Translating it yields CASSLDGEGDNSPLHF. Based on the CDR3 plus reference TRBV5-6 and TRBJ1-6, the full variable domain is DAGVTQSPTHLIKTRGQQVTLRCSPKSGHDTVSWYQQALGQGPQFIFQYYEEEERQRGNFPDRFSGHQFPNYSSELNVNALLLGDSALYLCASSLDGEGDNSPLHFGNGTRLTVT.

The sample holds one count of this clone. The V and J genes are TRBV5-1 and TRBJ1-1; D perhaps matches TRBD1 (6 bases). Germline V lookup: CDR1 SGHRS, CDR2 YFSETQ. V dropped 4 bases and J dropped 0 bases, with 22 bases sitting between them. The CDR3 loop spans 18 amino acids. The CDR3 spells CASSTPGLGGRVNTEAFF. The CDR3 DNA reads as TGCGCCAGCAGCACCCCGGGATTAGGGGGTAGAGTGAACACTGAAGCTTTCTTT.

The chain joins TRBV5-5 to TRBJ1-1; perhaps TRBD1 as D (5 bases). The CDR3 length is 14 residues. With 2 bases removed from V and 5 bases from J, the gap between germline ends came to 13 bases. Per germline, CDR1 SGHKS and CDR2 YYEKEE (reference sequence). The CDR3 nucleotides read TGTGCCAGCAGCTTCGTCGGGGGGAGGACTGAAGCTTTCTTT. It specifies CASSFVGGRTEAFF.

The DNA for the CDR3 is TGCGCCAGCAGGGGACTAGCGGGGAAAGAGACCCAGTACTTC. It yields the protein CASRGLAGKETQYF. The V and J genes are TRBV10-2 and TRBJ2-5; TRBD2 matches 13 bases. With V trimmed by 6 bases and J by 3 bases, 1 base remained unmatched. Germline CDR1 WSHSY, CDR2 SAAADI. The CDR3 runs to 14 residues.

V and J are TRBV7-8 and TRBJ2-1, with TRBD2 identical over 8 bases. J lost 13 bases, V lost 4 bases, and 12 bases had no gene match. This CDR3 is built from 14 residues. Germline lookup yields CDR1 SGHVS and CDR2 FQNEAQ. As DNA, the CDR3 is TGTGCCAGCAGCTCGGGACTAGTTAGTGGTCAACAGTTCTTC. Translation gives CASSSGLVSGQQFF.

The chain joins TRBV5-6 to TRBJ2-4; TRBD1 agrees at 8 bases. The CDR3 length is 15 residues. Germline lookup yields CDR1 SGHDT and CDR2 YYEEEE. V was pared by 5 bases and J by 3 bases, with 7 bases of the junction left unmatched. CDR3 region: CASSSTGVVKNIQYF. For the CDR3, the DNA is TGTGCCAGCAGTTCGACAGGGGTTGTCAAAAACATTCAGTACTTC.

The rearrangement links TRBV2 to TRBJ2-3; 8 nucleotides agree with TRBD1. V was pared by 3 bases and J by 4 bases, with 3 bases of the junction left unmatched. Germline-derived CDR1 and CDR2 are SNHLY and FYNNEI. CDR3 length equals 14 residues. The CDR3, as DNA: TGTGCCAGCAGTGACGGACAGGGCGCAGATACGCAGTATTTT. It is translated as CASSDGQGADTQYF.

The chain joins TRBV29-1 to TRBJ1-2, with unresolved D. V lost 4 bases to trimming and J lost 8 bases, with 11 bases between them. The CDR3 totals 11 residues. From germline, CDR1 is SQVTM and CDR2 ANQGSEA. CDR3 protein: CSVVSGYGYTF. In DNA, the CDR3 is TGCAGCGTTGTGTCAGGCTACGGCTACACCTTC.